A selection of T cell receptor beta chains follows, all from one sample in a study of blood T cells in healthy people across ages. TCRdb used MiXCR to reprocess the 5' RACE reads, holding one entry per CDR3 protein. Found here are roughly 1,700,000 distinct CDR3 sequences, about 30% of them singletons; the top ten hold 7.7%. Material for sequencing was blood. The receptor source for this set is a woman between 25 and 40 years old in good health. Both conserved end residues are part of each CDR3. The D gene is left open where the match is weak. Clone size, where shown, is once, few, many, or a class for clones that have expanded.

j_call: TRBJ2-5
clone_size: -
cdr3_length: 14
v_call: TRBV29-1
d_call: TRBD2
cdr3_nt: TGCAGCGTTTCCGTACGGGGGGGACAAGAGACCCAGTACTTC
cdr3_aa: CSVSVRGGQETQYF

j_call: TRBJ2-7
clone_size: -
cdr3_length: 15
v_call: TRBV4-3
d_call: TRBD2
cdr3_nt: TGCGCCAGCAGCCAATTTAGCGGGAGTCTGGCCGAGCAGTACTTC
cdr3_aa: CASSQFSGSLAEQYF

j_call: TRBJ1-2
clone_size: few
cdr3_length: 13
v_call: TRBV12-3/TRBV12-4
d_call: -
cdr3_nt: TGTGCCAGCAGTTTACCAGCCGGGGAGAGCTACACCTTC
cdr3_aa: CASSLPAGESYTF

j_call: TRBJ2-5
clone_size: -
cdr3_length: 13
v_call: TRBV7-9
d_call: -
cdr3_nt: TGTGCCATCGACCCTCAGGGAGGAGAGACCCAGTACTTC
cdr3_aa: CAIDPQGGETQYF

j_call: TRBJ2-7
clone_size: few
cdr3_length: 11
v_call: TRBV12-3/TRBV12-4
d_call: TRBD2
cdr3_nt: TGTGTCAGCGGGGCGGACTACGAGCAGTACTTC
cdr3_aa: CVSGADYEQYF

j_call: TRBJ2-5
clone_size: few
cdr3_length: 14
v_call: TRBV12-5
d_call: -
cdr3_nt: TGTGCTAGTGGTTTGTCCCCGACTGGGGAGACCCAGTACTTC
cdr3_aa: CASGLSPTGETQYF

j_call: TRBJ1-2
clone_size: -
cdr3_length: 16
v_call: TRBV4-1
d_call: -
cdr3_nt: TGCGCCAGCAGCCAAGATATAACAGGCTTTCCCTATGGCTACACCTTC
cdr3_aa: CASSQDITGFPYGYTF

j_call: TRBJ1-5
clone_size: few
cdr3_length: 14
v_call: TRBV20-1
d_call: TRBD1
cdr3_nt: TGCAGTGCAATACAGGGGGCAACGTTTCAGCCCCAGCATTTT
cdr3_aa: CSAIQGATFQPQHF

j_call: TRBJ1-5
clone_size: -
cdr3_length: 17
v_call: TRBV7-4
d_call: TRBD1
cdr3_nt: TGTGCCAGCAGCTTAGTGGGGACAGGATGTGGCAATCAGCCCCAGCATTTT
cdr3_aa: CASSLVGTGCGNQPQHF

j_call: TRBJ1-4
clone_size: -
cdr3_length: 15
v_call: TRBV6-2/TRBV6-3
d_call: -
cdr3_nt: TGTGCCAGCAGCTCACCGGGGTCGGGAGGTGAAAAACTGTTTTTT
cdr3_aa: CASSSPGSGGEKLFF

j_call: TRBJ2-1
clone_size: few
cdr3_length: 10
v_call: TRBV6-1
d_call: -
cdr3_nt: TGTGCCAGCATTGGACAGGAGCAGTTCTTC
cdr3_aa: CASIGQEQFF

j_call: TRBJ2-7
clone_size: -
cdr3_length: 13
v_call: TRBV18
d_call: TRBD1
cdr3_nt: TGTGCCAGCTCACCAGTGACAGGGCACGAGCAGTACTTC
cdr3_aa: CASSPVTGHEQYF

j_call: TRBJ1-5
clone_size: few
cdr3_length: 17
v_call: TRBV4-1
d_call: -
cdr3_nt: TGCGCCAGCAGCCAAGAAATGACAGTTCGGGGGAATCAGCCCCAGCATTTT
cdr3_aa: CASSQEMTVRGNQPQHF

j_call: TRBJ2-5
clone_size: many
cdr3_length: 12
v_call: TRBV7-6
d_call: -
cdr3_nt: TGTGCCAGCAGCTTCACGGTGGAGACCCAGTACTTC
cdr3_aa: CASSFTVETQYF

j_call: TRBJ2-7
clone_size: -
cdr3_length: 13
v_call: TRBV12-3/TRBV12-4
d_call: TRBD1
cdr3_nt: TGTGCCAGCATCGGGACAGACCCCTACGAGCAGTACTTC
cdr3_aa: CASIGTDPYEQYF

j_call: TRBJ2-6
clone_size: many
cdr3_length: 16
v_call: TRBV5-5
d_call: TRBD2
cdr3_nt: TGTGCCAGCAGCTTCGGGGGGGCGCTTGGGGCCAACGTCCTGACTTTC
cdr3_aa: CASSFGGALGANVLTF

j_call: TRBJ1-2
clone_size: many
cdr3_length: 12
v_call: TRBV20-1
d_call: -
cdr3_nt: TGCAGTGCTAATCAGGGTACCTCTGGCTACACCTTC
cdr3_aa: CSANQGTSGYTF

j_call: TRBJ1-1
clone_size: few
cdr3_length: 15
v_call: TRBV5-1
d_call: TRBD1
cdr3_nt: TGCGCCAGCAATCCAAACCCGACAGGGGGTACTGAAGCTTTCTTT
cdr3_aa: CASNPNPTGGTEAFF

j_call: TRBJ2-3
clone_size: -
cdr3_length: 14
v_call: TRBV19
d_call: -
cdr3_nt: TGTGCCAGTACTGAGACTCATCTCACAGATACGCAGTATTTT
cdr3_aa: CASTETHLTDTQYF

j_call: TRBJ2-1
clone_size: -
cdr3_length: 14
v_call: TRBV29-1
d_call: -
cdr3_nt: TGCAGCGTTGTTGTCAGGGGAAGACACAATGGGCAGTTCTTC
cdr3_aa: CSVVVRGRHNGQFF

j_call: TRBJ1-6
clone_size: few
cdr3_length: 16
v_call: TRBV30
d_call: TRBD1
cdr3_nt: TGTGCCTGCCACCCGACAGGGAGCTCCTATAATTCACCCCTCCACTTT
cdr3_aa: CACHPTGSSYNSPLHF

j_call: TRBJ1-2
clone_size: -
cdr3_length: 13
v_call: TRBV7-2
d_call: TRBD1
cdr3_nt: TGTGCCAGCAGCGCGACAGGGTATCGTGGCTACACCTTC
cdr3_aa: CASSATGYRGYTF

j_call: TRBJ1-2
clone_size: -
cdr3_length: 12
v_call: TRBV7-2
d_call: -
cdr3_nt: TGTGCCAGCAGCTTAGGAAACTACGACTACACCTTC
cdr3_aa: CASSLGNYDYTF

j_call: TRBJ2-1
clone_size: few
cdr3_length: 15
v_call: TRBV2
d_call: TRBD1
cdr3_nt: TGTGCCAGCAGTGAAGAGGGACAGACCCACAATGAGCAGTTCTTC
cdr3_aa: CASSEEGQTHNEQFF

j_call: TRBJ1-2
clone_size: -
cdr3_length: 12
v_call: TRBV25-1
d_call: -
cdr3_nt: TGTGCCAGCAGTGCAGGGGACTATGGCTACACCTTC
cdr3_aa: CASSAGDYGYTF

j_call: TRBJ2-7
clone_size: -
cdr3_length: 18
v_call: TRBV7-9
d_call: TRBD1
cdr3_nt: TGTGCCAGCAGCTTATTCTTTGGTGGATCGGACAGGGCCTACGAGCAGTACTTC
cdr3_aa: CASSLFFGGSDRAYEQYF

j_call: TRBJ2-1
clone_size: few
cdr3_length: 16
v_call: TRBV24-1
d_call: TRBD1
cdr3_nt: TGTGCCACCAGTGAATCCGGGACAGCCTCCTACAATGAGCAGTTCTTC
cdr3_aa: CATSESGTASYNEQFF

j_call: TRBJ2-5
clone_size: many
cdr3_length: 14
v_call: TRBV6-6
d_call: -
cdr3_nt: TGTGCCAGCAGTTACTCGAACGGGGGAGAGACCCAGTACTTC
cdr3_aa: CASSYSNGGETQYF

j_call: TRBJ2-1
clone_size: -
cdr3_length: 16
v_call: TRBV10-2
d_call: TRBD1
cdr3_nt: TGCGCCAGCAGTGAGTCTGGGACAGGGGTGTTTGATGAGCAGTTCTTC
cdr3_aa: CASSESGTGVFDEQFF

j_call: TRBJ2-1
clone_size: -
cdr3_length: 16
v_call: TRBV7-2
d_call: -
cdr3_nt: TGTGCCAGCAGCTTGACCTGGCGTCCTTCCTACAATGAGCAGTTCTTC
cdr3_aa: CASSLTWRPSYNEQFF

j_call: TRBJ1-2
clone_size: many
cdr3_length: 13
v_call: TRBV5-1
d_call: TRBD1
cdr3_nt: TGCGCCAGCAGTTCCGACAGGGCCTATGGCTACACCTTC
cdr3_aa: CASSSDRAYGYTF

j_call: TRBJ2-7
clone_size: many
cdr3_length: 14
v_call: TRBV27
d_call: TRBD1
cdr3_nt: TGTGCCAGCAGCAAACCGGGACAGTCGAAAGAGCAGTACTTC
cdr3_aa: CASSKPGQSKEQYF

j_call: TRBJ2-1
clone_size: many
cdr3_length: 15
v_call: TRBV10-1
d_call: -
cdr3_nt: TGCGCCAGCAGTGGTCAACTAGATATCTACAATGAGCAGTTCTTC
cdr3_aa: CASSGQLDIYNEQFF

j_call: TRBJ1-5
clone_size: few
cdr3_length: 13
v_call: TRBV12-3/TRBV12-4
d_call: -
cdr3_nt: TGTGCCAGCAGTCCTCTGATAGGTCAGCCCCAGCATTTT
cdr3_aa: CASSPLIGQPQHF

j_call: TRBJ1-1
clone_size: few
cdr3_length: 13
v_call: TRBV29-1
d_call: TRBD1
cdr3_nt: TGCAGCGTCGCAGGGGGCTTGAACACTGAAGCTTTCTTT
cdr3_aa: CSVAGGLNTEAFF

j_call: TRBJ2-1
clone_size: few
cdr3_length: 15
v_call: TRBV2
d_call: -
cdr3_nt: TGTGCCAGCAGTGAACAGCGCTTCGGAGTTGATGAGCAGTTCTTC
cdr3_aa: CASSEQRFGVDEQFF

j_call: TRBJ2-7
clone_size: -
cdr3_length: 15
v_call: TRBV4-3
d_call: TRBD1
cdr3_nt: TGCGCCAGCAGCCAGGACAGGGTTTTGTCCTACGAGCAGTACTTC
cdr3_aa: CASSQDRVLSYEQYF

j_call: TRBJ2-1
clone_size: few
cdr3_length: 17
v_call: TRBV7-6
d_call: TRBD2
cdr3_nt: TGTGCCAGCAGCTTAGTCTTGCTAGCGGGAACTTTGGCTGAGCAGTTCTTC
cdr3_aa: CASSLVLLAGTLAEQFF

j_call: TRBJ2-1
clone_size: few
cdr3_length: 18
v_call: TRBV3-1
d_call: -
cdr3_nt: TGTGCCAGCAGCCTCGGACGCGCCCGGACTCGATCCTACAATGAGCAGTTCTTC
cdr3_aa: CASSLGRARTRSYNEQFF

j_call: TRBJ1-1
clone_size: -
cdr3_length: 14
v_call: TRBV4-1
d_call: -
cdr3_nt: TGCGCCAGCAGATTGCGGGCAGGGAACACTGAAGCTTTCTTT
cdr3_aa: CASRLRAGNTEAFF

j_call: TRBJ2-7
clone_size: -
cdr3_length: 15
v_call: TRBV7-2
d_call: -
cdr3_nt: TGTGCCAGCAGCTTAGGCGGGGAGGTTACCTACGAGCAGTACTTC
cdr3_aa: CASSLGGEVTYEQYF

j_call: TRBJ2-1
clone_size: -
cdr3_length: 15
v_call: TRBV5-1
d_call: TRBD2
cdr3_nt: TGCGCCAGCAGCGGTTTGCGGGGGAAGTACAATGAGCAGTTCTTC
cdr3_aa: CASSGLRGKYNEQFF

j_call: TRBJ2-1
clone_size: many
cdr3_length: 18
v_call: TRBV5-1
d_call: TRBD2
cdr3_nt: TGCGCCAGCAGCTTGGCTACTAGCGGGAGTCGAACCTACAATGAGCAGTTCTTC
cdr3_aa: CASSLATSGSRTYNEQFF

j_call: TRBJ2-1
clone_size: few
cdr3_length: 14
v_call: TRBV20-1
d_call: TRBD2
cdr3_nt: TGCAGTGCTCTTCTAGCGGGAGCCTACAATGAGCGGTTCTTC
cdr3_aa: CSALLAGAYNERFF

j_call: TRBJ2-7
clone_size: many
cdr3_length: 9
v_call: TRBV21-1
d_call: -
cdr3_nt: TGTGCCAGCAGAGGCGAGCAGTACTTC
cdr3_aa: CASRGEQYF

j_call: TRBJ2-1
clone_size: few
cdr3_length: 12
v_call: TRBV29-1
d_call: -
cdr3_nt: TGCAGCGTTGGAAGCACAGCCAATGGGCAGTTCTTC
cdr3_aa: CSVGSTANGQFF

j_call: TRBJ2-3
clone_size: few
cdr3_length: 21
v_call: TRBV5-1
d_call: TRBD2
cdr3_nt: TGCGCCAGCAGCTTGGTTTTCGGGTCAGGACTAGCGGGATCTAGCACAGATACGCAGTATTTT
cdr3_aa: CASSLVFGSGLAGSSTDTQYF

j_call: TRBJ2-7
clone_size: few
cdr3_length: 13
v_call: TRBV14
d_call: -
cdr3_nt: TGTGCCCGCAGCGAACAGAGAGGCGGCGAGCAGTACTTC
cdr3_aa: CARSEQRGGEQYF

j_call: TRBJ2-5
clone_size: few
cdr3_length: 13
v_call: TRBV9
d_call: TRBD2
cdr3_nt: TGTGCCAGCAGCGGAGCGAGGGCGGGGGAGCAGTACTTC
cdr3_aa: CASSGARAGEQYF

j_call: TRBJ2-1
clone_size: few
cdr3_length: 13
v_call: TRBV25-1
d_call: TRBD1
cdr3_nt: TGTGCCAGCAGAGTTCCAGGGGGCGGTGAGCAGTTCTTC
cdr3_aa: CASRVPGGGEQFF

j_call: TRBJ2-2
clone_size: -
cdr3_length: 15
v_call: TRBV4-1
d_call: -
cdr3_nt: TGCGCCAGCAGCCAAGATACGCAAGGCACCGGGGAGCTGTTTTTT
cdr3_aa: CASSQDTQGTGELFF

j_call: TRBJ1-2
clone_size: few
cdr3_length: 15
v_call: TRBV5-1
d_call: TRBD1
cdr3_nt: TGCGCCAGCAGCATGAAGGGACAGGGAGAGTATGGCTACACCTTC
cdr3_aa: CASSMKGQGEYGYTF

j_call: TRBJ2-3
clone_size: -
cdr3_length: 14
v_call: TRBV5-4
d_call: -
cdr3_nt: TGTGCCAGCAGCCATCCAGGGTACACAGATACGCAGTATTTT
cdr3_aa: CASSHPGYTDTQYF

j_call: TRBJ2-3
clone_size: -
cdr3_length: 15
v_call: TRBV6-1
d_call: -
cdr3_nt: TGTGCCAACAGTGACCCGGGATCTACCACAGATACGCAGTATTTT
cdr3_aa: CANSDPGSTTDTQYF